These 29 T cell receptor beta chains share one sample of origin, sequenced in a study of blood T cell repertoires in COVID-19. TCRdb's copy holds only in-frame clones and misses some; the assay was immunoSEQ multiplex PCR. The sample records almost 400,000 clones, 85% to 90% being singletons. The sequenced material came from PBMCs or T cells enriched from blood (not recorded which). Receptors originate from a young woman with acute COVID-19.

The rearrangement uses TRBV6-4 and TRBJ2-3; 12 positions agree with TRBD2. The CDR3 covers 18 residues. Germline CDR1 is MRHNA and CDR2 is SNTAGT. Trimming cost V 6 bases and J 2 bases; bases outside gene matches: 12. CDR3 sequence: CASSASPGLAGPTDTQYF. The CDR3 DNA sequence: TGTGCCAGCAGCGCTTCACCGGGACTAGCGGGTCCCACAGATACGCAGTATTTT.

The genes are TRBV5-1 and TRBJ1-2; 7 nucleotides match TRBD1. V lost 1 base, J lost 7 bases, and 10 bases stayed unmatched. This CDR3 has 15 residues. Germline V gene data show CDR1 as SGHRS and CDR2 as YFSETQ. The CDR3 DNA reads TGCGCCAGCAGCTTGTTGCGGCAGGGGGAGAGTGGCTACACCTTC. Translation: CASSLLRQGESGYTF.

The CDR3 here is CASGFVLRDEDTGELFF. CDR3 sequence (DNA): TGTGCTAGTGGATTTGTGCTCCGGGATGAGGACACCGGGGAGCTGTTTTTT. The chain uses TRBV12-5 and TRBJ2-2; perhaps TRBD2 as D (5 bases). V shed 6 bases and J shed 3 bases, with 20 bases lying between them. CDR1 LGHNT and CDR2 FRNRAP come from the germline V gene. The CDR3 is 17 amino acids.

This clone has just a few counts. This chain links TRBV10-3 with TRBJ1-4; D might be TRBD1 (5 bases). Trimming pared 6 bases from V and 5 bases from J, leaving 16 bases between. The V gene's germline CDR1 is ENHRY and CDR2 SYGVKD. The CDR3 totals 15 residues. DNA for the CDR3: TGTGCCATCAGGGACCAGACAGCAAACAATGAAAAACTGTTTTTT. This gives the protein CAIRDQTANNEKLFF.

The J gene is TRBJ2-7, the V gene TRBV7-3; TRBD2 matches 7 bases. Germline V gene sequence: CDR1 SGHTA, CDR2 FQGTGA. This CDR3 is 15 amino acids long. V lost 1 base to trimming and J lost 2 bases; unmatched junction nucleotides: 5. The CDR3 sequence is CASSLSLADTYEQYF. CDR3 sequence (DNA): TGTGCCAGCAGCTTAAGTCTAGCGGATACCTACGAGCAGTACTTC. Using reference TRBV7-3 and TRBJ2-7 for the parts outside the CDR3, the full variable domain is GAGVSQTPSNKVTEKGKYVELRCDPISGHTALYWYRQSLGQGPEFLIYFQGTGAADDSGLPNDRFFAVRPEGSVSTLKIQRTERGDSAVYLCASSLSLADTYEQYFGPGTRLTVT.

This clone is a singleton in its sample. V gene TRBV19 combines with J gene TRBJ1-2; unclear D gene. Germline V CDR1 and CDR2: LNHDA, SQIVND (reference sequence). Trimming removed 6 bases from V and 3 bases from J, with 17 bases in between. The CDR3 sequence is 15 residues long. CDR3 bases: TGTGCCAGTAGCCCTTTGAGGCAGTTTGACTATGGCTACACCTTC. Translation: CASSPLRQFDYGYTF.

The chain employs TRBV30 and TRBJ1-5, with 7 bases fitting TRBD1. CDR1 and CDR2 (germline): GTSNPN, SVGIG (reference sequence). CDR3 size: 13 residues. J gave up 3 bases and V 3 bases, and 2 bases lay outside the gene matches. The CDR3 spells CAWRGTVNQPQHF. Here the CDR3 DNA reads TGTGCCTGGAGAGGGACAGTCAATCAGCCCCAGCATTTT.

J is TRBJ2-7 and V is TRBV7-2, with 14 bases fitting TRBD2. This CDR3 comprises 15 residues. V trimming: 6 bases; J trimming: 3 bases; junction bases outside the gene matches: 4. Germline CDR1 reads SGHTA; CDR2 reads FQGNSA. The CDR3 region has the DNA TGTGCCAGCAGAGCCGGGACTAGCGGGGGCTACGAGCAGTACTTC. Its translation: CASRAGTSGGYEQYF.

The V and J genes are TRBV18 and TRBJ2-1; 8 nucleotides line up with TRBD1. This CDR3 is 15 amino acids long. Germline V gene data show CDR1 as KGHSH and CDR2 as LQKENI. J lost 8 bases, V lost 10 bases, and 16 bases had no gene match. The CDR3 DNA reads TGTGCCACCAAAAGATCTACAGGGGGAAGGGATGAGCAGTTCTTC. Amino acids: CATKRSTGGRDEQFF.

In the case of this clone: In the same sample, other DNA sequences code for this CDR3. This chain links TRBV2 with TRBJ1-4; D possibly corresponds to TRBD1 (6 bases). The CDR3 extends over 14 amino acids. V lost 6 bases to trimming and J lost 3 bases, with 11 bases between them. The V gene's germline CDR1 is SNHLY and CDR2 FYNNEI. CDR3 DNA: TGTGCCAGCAGCGCCACAGGGCCTAATGAAAAACTGTTTTTT. It yields the protein CASSATGPNEKLFF. Using reference TRBV2 and TRBJ1-4 for the parts outside the CDR3, the full variable domain is EPEVTQTPSHQVTQMGQEVILRCVPISNHLYFYWYRQILGQKVEFLVSFYNNEISEKSEIFDDQFSVERPDGSNFTLKIRSTKLEDSAMYFCASSATGPNEKLFFGSGTQLSVL.

J is TRBJ2-1 and V is TRBV9, with D possibly TRBD1 on 6 matching bases. Germline V gene lookup returns CDR1 SGDLS and CDR2 YYNGEE. The ends were cut back, 0 bases at V and 2 bases at J, with 9 bases in the middle. The CDR3 covers 15 residues. This CDR3 is CASSVVSGAYNEQFF. CDR3 nucleotides: TGTGCCAGCAGCGTAGTGTCAGGGGCCTACAATGAGCAGTTCTTC.

The chain recombines TRBV7-9 with TRBJ2-7, with 11 nucleotides matching TRBD1. J lost 2 bases, V lost 6 bases, and 6 bases had no gene match. The length of the CDR3 is 15 residues. Per germline, CDR1 SEHNR and CDR2 FQNEAQ (reference sequence). CDR3 nucleotides: TGTGCCAGCAGTGGACAGGGGGCGGTAACCTACGAGCAGTACTTC. This encodes CASSGQGAVTYEQYF.

This rearrangement joins TRBV24-1 to TRBJ2-3, with 9 bases lining up with TRBD2. Germline-derived CDR1 and CDR2 are KGHDR and SFDVKD. Germline trimming cut 1 base from V and 4 bases from J; bases unmatched to any gene: 8. The CDR3 runs 17 residues. CDR3 nucleotide sequence: TGTGCCACCAGTGATTTAAGGCGGGGGGGCCGCCCAGATACGCAGTATTTT. Translating gives CATSDLRRGGRPDTQYF.

The chain couples TRBV5-1 to TRBJ2-1, with 9 nucleotides matching TRBD2. J lost 7 bases, V lost 1 base, and 9 bases had no gene match. Germline V gene sequence: CDR1 SGHRS, CDR2 YFSETQ. The CDR3 totals 16 residues. CDR3 DNA: TGCGCCAGCAGCTTGCCCGGGACTAGCAAGTGGAATGAGCAGTTCTTC. Amino acid sequence: CASSLPGTSKWNEQFF.

The V gene is TRBV29-1, the J gene TRBJ1-3, with D possibly TRBD1 on 5 matching bases. Trimming stripped 4 bases from V and 4 bases from J, with 14 bases between. The CDR3 runs 14 residues. Germline CDR1 is SQVTM and CDR2 is ANQGSEA. CDR3 DNA: TGCAGCGTTGTTTTCGGGGGAACAGGAAACACCATATATTTT. This translates into CSVVFGGTGNTIYF.

The gene calls are TRBV6-4 and TRBJ1-2, with 8 bases aligning to TRBD1. V was clipped by 6 bases and J by 7 bases; unmatched bases: 10. The length of the CDR3 is 14 residues. CDR1 and CDR2 (germline): MRHNA, SNTAGT. CDR3 region: CASRAGTGGGGYTF. In DNA form, the CDR3 reads TGTGCCAGCAGGGCCGGGACAGGTGGGGGTGGCTACACCTTC.

This clone has a handful of counts. V and J are TRBV21-1 and TRBJ2-1; no DNA check was done on the table's D call, TRBD2. TRBV21-1 is labeled a pseudogene. The CDR3 is 14 amino acids. The CDR3 sequence is CASSKGRELLEQFF. CDR3 bases: TGTGCCAGCAGCAAAGGTCGTGAACTGTTGGAGCAGTTCTTC.

This clone has only one observation. The rearrangement links TRBV6-5 to TRBJ2-1; D unclear. The V gene lost 10 bases and the J gene lost 1 base, with 2 bases spanning the gap. Germline CDR1 MNHEY, CDR2 SVGAGI. The CDR3 extends over 10 amino acids. CDR3 nucleotides: TGTGCCATATCCTACAATGAGCAGTTCTTC. Amino acids: CAISYNEQFF.

On this clone: Other DNA sequences in this sample translate to the same CDR3. The chain carries TRBV5-4 and TRBJ1-2; TRBD1 matches at 7 bases. Germline lookup yields CDR1 SGHNT and CDR2 YYREEE (reference sequence). V lost 4 bases and J lost 3; bases outside the gene matches: 0. CDR3 length equals 12 residues. The DNA for the CDR3 is TGTGCCAGCAGCGGACAGGACTATGGCTACACCTTC. Its translation is CASSGQDYGYTF.

The chain combines TRBV11-2 with TRBJ2-5, with 7 positions matching TRBD2. Germline V gene data show CDR1 as SGHAT and CDR2 as FQNNGV. The ends lost 4 bases at V and 5 bases at J; junction bases unmatched: 7. The CDR3 extends over 14 amino acids. The chain's CDR3 is CASSSNWGGETQYF. Here the CDR3 DNA reads TGTGCCAGCAGCTCCAACTGGGGGGGGGAGACCCAGTACTTC.

The genes are TRBV30 and TRBJ2-7, with 8 bases matching TRBD1. This CDR3 is 13 amino acids long. CDR1 is GTSNPN and CDR2 is SVGIG in the germline V gene (reference sequence). The V gene end was trimmed by 7 bases and the J gene end by 4 bases; junction bases not matched to a gene: 9. The CDR3 loop reads CALTGQGDYEQYF. The DNA of the CDR3 is TGTGCCTTGACCGGACAGGGAGATTACGAGCAGTACTTC.

V gene TRBV6-5 combines with J gene TRBJ1-4; D gene ambiguous. Trimming shortened V by 6 bases and J by 4 bases, and 12 bases separated the two germline ends. Germline CDR1 is MNHEY and CDR2 is SVGAGI. The CDR3 runs to 14 residues. In nucleotides, the CDR3 is TGTGCCAGCAGATATGACGGAGATAATGAAAAACTGTTTTTT. This sequence encodes CASRYDGDNEKLFF.

The chain carries TRBV5-1 and TRBJ2-5; a weak D match, TRBD1 (6 bases). Germline CDR1 and CDR2: SGHRS and YFSETQ. V was cut by 3 bases and J by 1 base, with 7 bases left in between. The length of the CDR3 is 13 residues. CDR3 sequence reads: CASSYRVQETQYF. The CDR3 coding sequence is TGCGCCAGCAGCTACAGGGTCCAAGAGACCCAGTACTTC.

The CDR3 DNA is TGCGCCAGCTACAGGGGGACTGGAAACACCATATATTTT. This sequence encodes CASYRGTGNTIYF. The chain is built from TRBV10-2 and TRBJ1-3; 8 bases are a match to TRBD1. Looked up from germline, CDR1 is WSHSY and CDR2 is SAAADI. The CDR3 extends over 13 amino acids. V dropped 8 bases and J dropped 2; count of bases not matched to a gene: 2.

This sequence joins TRBV5-1 and TRBJ2-1; 7 bases fit TRBD1. The CDR3 contains 15 residues. The trim removed 7 bases at V and 4 bases at J, leaving 11 bases unmatched. Germline assignment: CDR1 SGHRS and CDR2 YFSETQ. CDR3: CASGPLPGQYNEQFF. CDR3 coding DNA: TGCGCCAGCGGTCCTCTTCCGGGACAGTACAATGAGCAGTTCTTC.

This chain connects TRBV21-1 to TRBJ1-2. TRBV21-1 is tagged as a pseudogene. This CDR3 is 17 amino acids long. The CDR3, as DNA: TGTGCCAGCAGGCCACGGGACGGAGGGGTAAATGACTATGGCTACACCTTC. Its protein is CASRPRDGGVNDYGYTF.

In DNA, the CDR3 is TGTGCCAGCAAGGACATAAGGCAAGCTTTCTTT. Protein sequence: CASKDIRQAFF. The chain has TRBV27 and TRBJ1-1; possible D gene TRBD1, 5 bases. Trimming took 7 bases from V and 9 from J, leaving 12 bases between them. Germline V lookup: CDR1 MNHEY, CDR2 SMNVEV (reference sequence). CDR3 length: 11 residues.

This clone appeared once. The chain combines TRBV6-5 with TRBJ1-3; D uncertain. Germline CDR1 reads MNHEY; CDR2 reads SVGAGI. This CDR3 spans 16 amino acids. The ends were cut back, 0 bases at V and 2 bases at J, with 11 bases in the middle. CDR3: CASSYSRQSTGNTIYF. DNA for the CDR3: TGTGCCAGCAGTTACTCGAGGCAGTCAACTGGAAACACCATATATTTT.

This rearrangement joins TRBV6-5 to TRBJ2-5; 12 nucleotides agree with TRBD2. Trimming cost V 7 bases and J 3 bases; bases outside gene matches: 6. Germline-derived CDR1 and CDR2 are MNHEY and SVGAGI. The CDR3 sequence is 15 residues long. The CDR3 nucleotides read TGTGCCAGCACCGAACGACTAGCGGGGGAAGAGACCCAGTACTTC. It translates to CASTERLAGEETQYF.